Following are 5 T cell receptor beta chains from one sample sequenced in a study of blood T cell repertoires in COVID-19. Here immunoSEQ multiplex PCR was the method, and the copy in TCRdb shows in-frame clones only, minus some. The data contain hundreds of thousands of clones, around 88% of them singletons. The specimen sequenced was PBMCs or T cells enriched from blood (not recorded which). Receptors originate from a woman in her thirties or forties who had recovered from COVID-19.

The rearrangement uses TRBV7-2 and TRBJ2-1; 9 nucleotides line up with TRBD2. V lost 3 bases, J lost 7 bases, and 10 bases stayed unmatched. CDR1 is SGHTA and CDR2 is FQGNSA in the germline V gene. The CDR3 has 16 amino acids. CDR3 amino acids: CASSFISGRRENEQFF. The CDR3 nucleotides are TGTGCCAGCAGCTTCATTAGCGGGAGAAGGGAGAATGAGCAGTTCTTC.

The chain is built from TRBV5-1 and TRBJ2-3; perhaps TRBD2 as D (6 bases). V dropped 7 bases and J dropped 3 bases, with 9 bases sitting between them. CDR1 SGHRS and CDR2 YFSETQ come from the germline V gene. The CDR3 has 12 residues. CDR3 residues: CASGRSTDTQYF. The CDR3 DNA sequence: TGCGCCAGCGGGAGGAGTACAGATACGCAGTATTTT.

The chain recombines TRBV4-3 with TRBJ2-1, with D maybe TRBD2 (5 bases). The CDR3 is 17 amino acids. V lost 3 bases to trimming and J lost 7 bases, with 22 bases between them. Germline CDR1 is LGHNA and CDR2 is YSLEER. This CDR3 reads CASSHGKGANPGNEQFF. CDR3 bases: TGCGCCAGCAGCCACGGAAAGGGTGCAAACCCGGGGAATGAGCAGTTCTTC.

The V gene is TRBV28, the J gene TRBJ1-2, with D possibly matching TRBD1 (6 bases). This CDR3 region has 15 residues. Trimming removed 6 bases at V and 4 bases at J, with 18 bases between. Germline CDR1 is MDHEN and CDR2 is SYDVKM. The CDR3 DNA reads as TGTGCCAGCAGACCCTCGGCAGGGGCGGGCTATGGCTACACCTTC. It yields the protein CASRPSAGAGYGYTF.

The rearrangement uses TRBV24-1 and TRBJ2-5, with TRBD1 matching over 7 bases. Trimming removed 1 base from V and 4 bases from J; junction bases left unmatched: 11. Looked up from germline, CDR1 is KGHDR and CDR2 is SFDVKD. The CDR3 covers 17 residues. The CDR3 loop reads CATSDLGAQGSGETQYF. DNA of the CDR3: TGTGCCACCAGTGATTTAGGAGCACAGGGGTCAGGAGAGACCCAGTACTTC.